Listed here is a single T cell receptor (beta chain). Antigen unknown. The data originate from a study of blood T cells in healthy people across ages. About the research overall: The template switching approach captured approximately one barcoded beta molecule for every two T cells.

Overall study results and limits: Long-lived donors exceeded aged donors in naive CD4+ cells and diversity.

The V and J ends lost 6 bases and 6 bases respectively, with 12 bases between them. CDR3 size: 11 residues. CDR1 is SQVTM and CDR2 is ANQGSEA in the germline V gene. Through a sample-barcoded 5' primer and a J-beta primer mix, a second PCR was run for roughly 7 to 12 cycles. Each single sample gave us at least 3 million CDR3-containing paired-end reads. TCRdb reprocessed the 5' RACE reads with MiXCR, giving one entry per CDR3 protein. The table lists 1.5 million to 2 million distinct CDR3 sequences, approximately 40% of them singletons. The V and J genes are TRBV29-1 and TRBJ2-7, with D unclear. The receptor comes from a human donor in good health. The specimen sequenced was blood. DNA of the CDR3: TGCAGCGTCGCGACAAGCCTCGAGCAGTACTTC. As protein: CSVATSLEQYF.